The present T cell receptor beta chain was sequenced within a study of blood T cell repertoires in COVID-19. Study-level background: The United States, Italy and Spain were the sources of the acute and convalescent COVID-19 samples. The analysed material was cDNA or gDNA that came from T cells, B-cell-depleted T cells, or PBMCs.

After removal of 7 bases from V and 6 bases from J, the junction contained 4 bases not matched to a gene. The germline CDR1 and CDR2 sequences are ENHRY and SYGVKD. The CDR3 length is 13 residues. In the original processing: Counts of nucleated cells, estimated from reference gene primer amplification, were obtained. The data were produced by immunoSEQ multiplex PCR, yet TCRdb's version contains in-frame clones alone and is incomplete. That table gives V, J and clone size, and the DNA gave D and trimming. The table lists 45,000 to 50,000 clones, over 80% of them singletons. Sample: peripheral blood. The chain uses TRBV10-3 and TRBJ1-1; 11 positions agree with TRBD1. The receptor was isolated from a man aged 50 or older with acute or convalescent COVID-19. The CDR3 DNA reads as TGTGCCATCAAACCGGGACAGGGGGCTGAAGCTTTCTTT. It codes for CAIKPGQGAEAFF.